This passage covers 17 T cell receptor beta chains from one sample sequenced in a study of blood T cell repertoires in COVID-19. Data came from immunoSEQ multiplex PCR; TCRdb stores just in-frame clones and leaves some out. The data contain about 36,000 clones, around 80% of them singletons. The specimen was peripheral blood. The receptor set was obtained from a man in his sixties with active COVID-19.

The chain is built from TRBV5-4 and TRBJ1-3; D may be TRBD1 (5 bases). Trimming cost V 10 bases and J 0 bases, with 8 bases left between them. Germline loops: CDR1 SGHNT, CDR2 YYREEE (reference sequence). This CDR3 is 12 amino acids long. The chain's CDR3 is CAGGSSGNTIYF. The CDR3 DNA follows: TGTGCCGGGGGGAGCTCTGGAAACACCATATATTTT.

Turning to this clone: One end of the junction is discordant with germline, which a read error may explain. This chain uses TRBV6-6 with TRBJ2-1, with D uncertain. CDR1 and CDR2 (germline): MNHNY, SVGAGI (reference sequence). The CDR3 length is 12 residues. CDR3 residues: CASSLGYDEQFF. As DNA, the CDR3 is TGTGCCAGCAGTTTGGGCTACGATGAGCAGTTCTTC.

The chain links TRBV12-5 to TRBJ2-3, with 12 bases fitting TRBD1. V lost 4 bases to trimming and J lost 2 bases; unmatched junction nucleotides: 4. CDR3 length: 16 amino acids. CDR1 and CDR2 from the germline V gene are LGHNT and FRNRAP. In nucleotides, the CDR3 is TGTGCTAGTGGTTCGGGACAGGGGGCGCACACAGATACGCAGTATTTT. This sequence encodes CASGSGQGAHTDTQYF.

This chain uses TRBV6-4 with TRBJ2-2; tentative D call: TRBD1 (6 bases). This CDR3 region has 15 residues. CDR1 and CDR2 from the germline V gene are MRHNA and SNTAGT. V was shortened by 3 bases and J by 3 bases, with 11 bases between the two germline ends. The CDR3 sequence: CASSEEQGDTGELFF. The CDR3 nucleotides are TGTGCCAGCAGTGAAGAACAGGGCGACACCGGGGAGCTGTTTTTT.

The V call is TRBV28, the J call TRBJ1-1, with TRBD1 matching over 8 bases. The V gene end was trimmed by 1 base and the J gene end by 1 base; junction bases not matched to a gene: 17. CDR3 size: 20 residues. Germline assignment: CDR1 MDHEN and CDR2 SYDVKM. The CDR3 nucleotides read TGTGCCAGCAGTTTATTAAGGTTGGGACAGGAAAGGAGGGCGAACACTGAAGCTTTCTTT. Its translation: CASSLLRLGQERRANTEAFF.

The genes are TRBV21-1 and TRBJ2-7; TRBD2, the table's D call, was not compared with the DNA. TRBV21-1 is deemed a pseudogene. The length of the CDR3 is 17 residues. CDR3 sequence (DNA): TGTGCCAGCAGCCCTTCCGCCGGGACTAGCGGGAGCTACGAGCAGTACTTC. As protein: CASSPSAGTSGSYEQYF.

Written as DNA, the CDR3 is TGTGCCAGCAGTGGCTCGGTCTGGCTAGCGGGGGACTACGAGCAGTACTTC. Protein sequence: CASSGSVWLAGDYEQYF. This chain links TRBV2 with TRBJ2-7, with 10 nucleotides matching TRBD2. This CDR3 has 17 residues. V gave up 4 bases and J gave up 3 bases; unmatched junction bases: 12. CDR1 is SNHLY, CDR2 FYNNEI, per germline.

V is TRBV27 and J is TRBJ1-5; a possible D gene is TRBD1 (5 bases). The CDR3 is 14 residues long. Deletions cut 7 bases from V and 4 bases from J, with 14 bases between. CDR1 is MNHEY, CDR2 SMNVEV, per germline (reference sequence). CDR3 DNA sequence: TGTGCCAGCAATCCGCGGGGGGTAAATCAGCCCCAGCATTTT. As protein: CASNPRGVNQPQHF.

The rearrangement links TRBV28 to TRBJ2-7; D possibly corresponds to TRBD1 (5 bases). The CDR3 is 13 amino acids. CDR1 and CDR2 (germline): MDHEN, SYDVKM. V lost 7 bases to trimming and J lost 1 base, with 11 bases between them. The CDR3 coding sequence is TGTGCCAGCATTGGGGCTTCATCCTACGAGCAGTACTTC. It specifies CASIGASSYEQYF.

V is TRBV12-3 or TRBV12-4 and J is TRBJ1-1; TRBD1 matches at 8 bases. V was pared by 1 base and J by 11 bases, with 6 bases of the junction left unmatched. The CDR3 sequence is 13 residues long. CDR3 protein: CASSLGQGAKAFF. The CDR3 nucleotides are TGTGCCAGCAGTTTAGGCCAGGGGGCGAAGGCTTTCTTT.

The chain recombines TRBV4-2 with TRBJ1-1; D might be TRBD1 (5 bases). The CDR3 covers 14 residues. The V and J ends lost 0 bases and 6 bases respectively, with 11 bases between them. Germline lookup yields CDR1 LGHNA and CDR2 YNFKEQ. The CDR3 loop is CASSQEATGAEAFF. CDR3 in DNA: TGTGCCAGCAGCCAAGAAGCAACGGGGGCTGAAGCTTTCTTT.

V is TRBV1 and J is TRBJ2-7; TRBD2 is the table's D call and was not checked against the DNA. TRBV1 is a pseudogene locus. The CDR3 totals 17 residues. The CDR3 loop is CTSSQGLAGQSPYEQYF. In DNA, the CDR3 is TGCACCAGCAGCCAGGGACTAGCGGGCCAGAGCCCCTACGAGCAGTACTTC.

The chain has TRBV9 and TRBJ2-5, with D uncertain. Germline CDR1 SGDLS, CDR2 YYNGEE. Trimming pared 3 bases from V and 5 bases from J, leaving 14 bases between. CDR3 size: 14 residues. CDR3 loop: CASSAPTRSETQYF. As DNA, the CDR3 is TGTGCCAGCAGCGCTCCGACGCGGTCGGAGACCCAGTACTTC.

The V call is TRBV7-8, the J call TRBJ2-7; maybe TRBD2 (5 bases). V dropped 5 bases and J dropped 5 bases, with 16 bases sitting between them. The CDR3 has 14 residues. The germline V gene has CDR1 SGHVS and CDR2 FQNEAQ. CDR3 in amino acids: CASSPGKVRDEQYF. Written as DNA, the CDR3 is TGTGCCAGCAGCCCCGGGAAAGTGCGGGACGAGCAGTACTTC.

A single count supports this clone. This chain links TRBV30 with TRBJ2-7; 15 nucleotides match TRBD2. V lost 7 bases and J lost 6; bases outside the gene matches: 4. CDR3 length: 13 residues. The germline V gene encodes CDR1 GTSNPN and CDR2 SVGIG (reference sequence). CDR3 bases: TGTGCCTCGGGACTAGCGGGAGGACTCGAGCAGTACTTC. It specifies CASGLAGGLEQYF.

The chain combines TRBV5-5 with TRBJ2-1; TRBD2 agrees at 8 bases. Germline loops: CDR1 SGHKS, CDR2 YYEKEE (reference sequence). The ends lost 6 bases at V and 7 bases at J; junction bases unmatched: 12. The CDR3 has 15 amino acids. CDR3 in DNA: TGTGCCAGCATCCCTGGGCGGGAGGTGTGGAATGAGCAGTTCTTC. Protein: CASIPGREVWNEQFF.

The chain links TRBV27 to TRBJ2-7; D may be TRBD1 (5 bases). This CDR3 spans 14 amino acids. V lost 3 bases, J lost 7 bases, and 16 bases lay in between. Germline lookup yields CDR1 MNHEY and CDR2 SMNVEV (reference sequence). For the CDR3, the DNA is TGTGCCAGCAGTTTCGACCAAGGGGTAAGGGAGCAGTACTTC. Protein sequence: CASSFDQGVREQYF.